This T cell receptor beta chain was sequenced in a study of cytomegalovirus exposure and HLA in healthy donors (dated by TCRdb to the late 2010s). Study-wide context: According to a later analysis, the 110 or so validation repertoires were produced on the same platform as the roughly 720 repertoires of the first cohort. The aim of the study was to test whether cataloging public T cell receptors could identify signatures of past pathogen exposure. Along with the approximately 700-subject first cohort, a separate validation cohort of over 90 different subjects was used. The study combined high-throughput TCR immunosequencing, statistical association of individual TCRs with disease status, and machine learning to predict cytomegalovirus infection status.

Libraries were prepared through the immunoSEQ multiplex PCR assay. The source study handled its data this way. A statistical classification framework was built to diagnose cytomegalovirus status from the catalog of TCR beta chain sequences. The table was pulled from immuneACCESS by TCRdb, which kept in-frame rearrangements only. Such tables lose some clones; where checked, under half of the loss comes from unresolved V genes, and the rest has no known cause. D and trimming were read from the DNA, whereas the V and J calls and clone size are those reported in that table. The sample table records approximately 120,000 clones; about nine tenths of these occur just once. In total, the top ten clones hold roughly 2% of the sample. As for this clone: There is no known antigen for this receptor. Base quality data are lacking; no much larger clone is found one base away.

Study-wide findings and limitations: In both the original and validation cohorts, the classifier was reported to diagnose cytomegalovirus status with high specificity and sensitivity. A few of the identified cytomegalovirus-associated TCR beta chains were confirmed in vitro to be specific for cytomegalovirus antigens. Of the cluster scores, about 94% were above 0 in a later analysis, which found that TCRs clustered in the first cohort also tended to co-occur in the 95 to 150 validation repertoires. Most TCR sequences were seen in very few donors, while some public TCRs were found in many individuals. A total of 150 or so TCR beta chains were listed by the study as associated with cytomegalovirus. A later analysis had no HLA typing for the validation cohort, so co-occurrence there was scored across all 120 or so repertoires. The authors suggested that the approach could potentially be extended to other disease states and immunological phenotypes.

The donors belonged to the validation cohort of around 110 subjects, which was separate from the 666-subject first cohort. The germline V gene supplies CDR1 KGHSH and CDR2 LQKENI. Germline trimming: 3 bases from V, 0 bases from J; junction bases outside gene matches: 11. From its cysteine to its phenylalanine, the CDR3 spans 17 amino acids. Only the CDR3 DNA is retained, 51 bases long and in frame from the first base. Sequenced input: PBMCs. Here the chain combines TRBV18 and TRBJ2-7; 7 bases in between match TRBD2. This clonotype was sampled from a woman in her late teens or twenties in good health and CMV-seronegative. The nucleotides are TGTGCCAGCTCACCCCAAGCGGGACTGCTGAGCTCCTACGAGCAGTACTTC. This sequence encodes CASSPQAGLLSSYEQYF.